Each of the 9 T cell receptor beta chains below was sequenced from the same sample in a study of blood T cells in healthy people across ages. A second about 7 to 12 cycle PCR used barcoded and J-beta primers. TCRdb re-analysed the 5' RACE reads in MiXCR, keeping a single row per CDR3 protein. The data show fewer than 950,000 distinct CDR3 sequences, about 55% seen once. Sequenced sample: blood. Receptors were obtained from an elderly man in good health.

The genes are TRBV12-5 and TRBJ2-3, with TRBD2 identical over 9 bases. The CDR3 covers 13 residues. CDR1 LGHNT and CDR2 FRNRAP come from the germline V gene. With V trimmed by 6 bases and J by 14 bases, 12 bases remained unmatched. The CDR3 loop reads CASGASGNRYAYF. DNA of the CDR3: TGTGCTAGTGGGGCTAGCGGGAATAGATACGCGTATTTT.

This clonotype was observed a few times. V is TRBV5-1 and J is TRBJ2-1; 8 bases are a match to TRBD2. Germline assignment: CDR1 SGHRS and CDR2 YFSETQ. The junction had 14 bases not matched to a gene; V was cut back by 4 bases and J by 8 bases. CDR3 length: 16 amino acids. In nucleotides, the CDR3 is TGCGCCAGCAGCGCTAGGTCTAGCGGGTTAGCCCATGAGCAGTTCTTC. Amino acids: CASSARSSGLAHEQFF.

This clonotype was seen more than once but under ten times. The chain links TRBV20-1 to TRBJ1-5, with D maybe TRBD1 (6 bases). The CDR3 has 13 residues. CDR1 and CDR2 from the germline V gene are DFQATT and SNEGSKA (reference sequence). Trimming cost V 6 bases and J 5 bases, with 14 bases left between them. The DNA of the CDR3 is TGCAGTGCGGGGGCGGGTTCCGATCAGCCCCAGCATTTT. Its translation is CSAGAGSDQPQHF.

CDR3 nucleotide sequence: TGCGCCAGCAGCTTGGTAGCGGGAGCCCCCAACGAGCAGTACTTC. It translates to CASSLVAGAPNEQYF. The gene calls are TRBV5-1 and TRBJ2-7; TRBD2 matches at 9 bases. Germline V lookup: CDR1 SGHRS, CDR2 YFSETQ. V trimming: 0 bases; J trimming: 5 bases; junction bases outside the gene matches: 6. CDR3 length: 15 residues. The full variable domain, completed using reference TRBV5-1 and TRBJ2-7, is KAGVTQTPRYLIKTRGQQVTLSCSPISGHRSVSWYQQTPGQGLQFLFEYFSETQRNKGNFPGRFSGRQFSNSRSEMNVSTLELGDSALYLCASSLVAGAPNEQYFGPGTRLTVT.

Only one count was recorded for this clonotype. The J gene is TRBJ2-3, the V gene TRBV3-1; tentative D call: TRBD1 (6 bases). The V gene lost 0 bases and the J gene lost 14 bases, with 12 bases spanning the gap. The CDR3 contains 12 residues. The germline V gene encodes CDR1 LGHDT and CDR2 YNNKEL (reference sequence). The CDR3 sequence: CASSQEGGDAYF. DNA for the CDR3: TGTGCCAGCAGCCAAGAAGGGGGAGACGCGTATTTT.

The V gene is TRBV7-7, the J gene TRBJ2-1; D uncertain. The CDR3 spans 13 residues. Germline CDR1 and CDR2: SSHAT and FNYEAQ (reference sequence). V lost 5 bases, J lost 13 bases, and 18 bases lay in between. Here the CDR3 reads CASSLGRLETQFF. The CDR3 nucleotides read TGTGCCAGCAGCCTCGGACGGTTAGAGACCCAGTTCTTC.

This clonotype was detected a few times. The chain carries TRBV12-3 or TRBV12-4 and TRBJ1-2; 7 bases match TRBD1. With V trimmed by 3 bases and J by 4 bases, 2 bases remained unmatched. CDR3 length: 13 amino acids. The CDR3 reads CASSFGTAYGYTF. The CDR3 coding sequence is TGTGCCAGCAGTTTCGGGACAGCCTATGGCTACACCTTC.

The rearrangement links TRBV27 to TRBJ1-2, with D possibly being TRBD1 (5 bases). CDR1 MNHEY and CDR2 SMNVEV come from the germline V gene (reference sequence). V lost 0 bases and J lost 1, with 9 bases in between. The CDR3 consists of 15 residues. The CDR3 DNA reads as TGTGCCAGCAGTTTATCGCCAGGGATTAACTATGGCTACACCTTC. This encodes CASSLSPGINYGYTF.

This clonotype was seen more than once but under ten times. The rearrangement joins TRBV7-2 to TRBJ2-1; D perhaps matches TRBD1 (6 bases). CDR1 is SGHTA, CDR2 FQGNSA, per germline. The CDR3 has 14 residues. V was shortened by 6 bases and J by 7 bases, with 16 bases between the two germline ends. The CDR3 here is CASREGDPFNEQFF. The CDR3, as DNA: TGTGCCAGCAGAGAGGGGGACCCCTTTAATGAGCAGTTCTTC.